This T cell receptor beta chain derives from a study of response to subunit inactivated influenza vaccine. Study results and limitations: The authors put forward the suggestion that each seasonal influenza vaccination may bring in only a limited number of new T cells.

Germline V CDR1 and CDR2: SGHTA, FQGTGA. V shed 2 bases and J 9 bases; nucleotides not matched to a gene: 5. The CDR3 is 14 amino acids. TCRdb passed the RT-PCR reads through MiXCR, listing each CDR3 protein once. The sample includes 800,000 or so distinct CDR3 sequences, 21% seen only once; the top ten take roughly a tenth. This clonotype has a handful of counts. Its antigen is undetermined. The sequenced sample was PBMCs from blood, obtained about 5 days after vaccination. The origin of this receptor is a man in his fifties or sixties who received an inactivated influenza vaccine. The rearrangement uses TRBV7-3 and TRBJ2-1; 9 bases are shared with TRBD1. This CDR3 is CASSLGTGLAEQFF. The DNA for the CDR3 is TGTGCCAGCAGCTTAGGGACAGGGCTTGCTGAGCAGTTCTTC.